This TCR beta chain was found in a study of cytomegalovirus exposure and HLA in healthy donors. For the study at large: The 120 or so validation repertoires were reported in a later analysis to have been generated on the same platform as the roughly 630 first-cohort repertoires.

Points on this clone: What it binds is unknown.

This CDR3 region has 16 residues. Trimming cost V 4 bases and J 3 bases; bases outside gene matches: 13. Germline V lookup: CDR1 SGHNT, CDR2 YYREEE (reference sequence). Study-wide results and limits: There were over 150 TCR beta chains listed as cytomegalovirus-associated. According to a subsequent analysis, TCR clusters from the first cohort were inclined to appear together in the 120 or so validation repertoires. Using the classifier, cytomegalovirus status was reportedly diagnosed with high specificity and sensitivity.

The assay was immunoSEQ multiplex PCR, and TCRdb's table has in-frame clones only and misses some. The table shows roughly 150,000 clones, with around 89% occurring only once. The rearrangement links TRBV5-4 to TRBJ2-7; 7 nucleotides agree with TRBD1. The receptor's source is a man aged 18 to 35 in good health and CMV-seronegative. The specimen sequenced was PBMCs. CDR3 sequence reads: CASSKSRGRGYYEQYF. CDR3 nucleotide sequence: TGTGCCAGCAGCAAGAGTAGGGGGCGCGGGTACTACGAGCAGTACTTC.